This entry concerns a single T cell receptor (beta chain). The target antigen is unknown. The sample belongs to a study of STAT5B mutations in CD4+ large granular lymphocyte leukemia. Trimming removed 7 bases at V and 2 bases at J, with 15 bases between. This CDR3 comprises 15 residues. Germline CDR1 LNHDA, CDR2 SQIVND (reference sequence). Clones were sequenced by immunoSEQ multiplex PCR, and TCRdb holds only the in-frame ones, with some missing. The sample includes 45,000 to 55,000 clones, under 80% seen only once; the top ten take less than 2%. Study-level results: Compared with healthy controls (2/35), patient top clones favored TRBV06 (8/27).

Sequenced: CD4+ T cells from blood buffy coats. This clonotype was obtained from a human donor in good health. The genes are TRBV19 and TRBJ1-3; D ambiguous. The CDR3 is CASKLTAFTGNTIYF. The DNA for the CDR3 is TGTGCCAGTAAACTGACGGCCTTTACTGGAAACACCATATATTTT.